This TCR beta chain comes out of a study of CD8 T cells in Susac syndrome. Patients with Susac syndrome showed fulfilment of recently defined diagnostic criteria for definite or probable disease. cDNA came from roughly 0.47 to 1 ug RNA primed by random hexamers. TCRdb re-called the immunoSEQ multiplex PCR reads with MiXCR, one entry per CDR3 protein. This sample has about 82,000 distinct CDR3 sequences, with around 96% found just once. Germline CDR1 is SGDLS and CDR2 is YYNGEE. The CDR3 loop spans 12 amino acids. The V end lost 3 bases, the J end lost 2 bases, and 0 bases lay between the germline ends.

This receptor was obtained from a human donor with Susac syndrome. The material sequenced was CD8+ T cells from PBMCs. The chain employs TRBV9 and TRBJ2-6, with no clear D. Here the CDR3 reads CASSAGANVLTF. The CDR3 DNA reads as TGTGCCAGCAGCGCTGGGGCCAACGTCCTGACTTTC.